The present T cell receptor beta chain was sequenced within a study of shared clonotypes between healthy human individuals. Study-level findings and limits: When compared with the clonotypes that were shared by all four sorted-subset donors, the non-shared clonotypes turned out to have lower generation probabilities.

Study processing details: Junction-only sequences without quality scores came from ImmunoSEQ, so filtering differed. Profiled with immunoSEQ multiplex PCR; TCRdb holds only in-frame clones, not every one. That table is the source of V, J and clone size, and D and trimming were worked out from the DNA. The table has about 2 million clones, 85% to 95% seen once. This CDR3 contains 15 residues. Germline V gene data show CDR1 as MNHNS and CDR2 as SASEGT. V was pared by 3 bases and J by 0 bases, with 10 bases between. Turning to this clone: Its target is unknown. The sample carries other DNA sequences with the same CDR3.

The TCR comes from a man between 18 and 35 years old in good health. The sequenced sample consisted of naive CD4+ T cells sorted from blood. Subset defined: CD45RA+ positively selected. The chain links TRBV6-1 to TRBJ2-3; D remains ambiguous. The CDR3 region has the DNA TGTGCCAGCAGTGACACCCGATCTAGCACAGATACGCAGTATTTT. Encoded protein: CASSDTRSSTDTQYF.